This T cell receptor (beta chain) was retrieved from a study of T cell responses to AZD1222 COVID-19 vaccine. Comments on this clone: Its antigen is unidentified.

Per the germline V gene, CDR1 is SNHLY and CDR2 is FYNNEI. V lost 5 bases and J lost 7, with 21 bases in between. The CDR3 is made up of 16 amino acids. Study results and caveats: Nearly half of the spike-specific TCRs reportedly recognize variant regions that carry no mutations. At baseline, just five to seven AZD1222 recipients tested seropositive.

Produced via immunoSEQ multiplex PCR; TCRdb's table is partial and in-frame only. There are about 68,000 clones in the sample; around 80% occur only once, and 12% lies in the top ten. The chain combines TRBV2 with TRBJ1-5; D not certain. This receptor was obtained from an adult in good health. The source material was peripheral blood, sampled on day 0 of AZD1222 vaccination. DNA for the CDR3: TGTGCCAGCAGTAAAGAAAGGTCTAACTCAGGACAGCCCCAGCATTTT. Translated, it gives CASSKERSNSGQPQHF.